One and the same sample provided the 7 T cell receptor beta chains below, sequenced in a study of T cells in localized non-small cell lung cancer. Profiled with immunoSEQ multiplex PCR; TCRdb holds only in-frame clones, not every one. The sample yields around 25,000 clones, about 92% seen once. This sample comprised peripheral blood, obtained before any cancer treatment. The source is a man between 35 and 75 years old with stage III squamous cell lung carcinoma.

The chain uses TRBV6-4 and TRBJ2-1; D may be TRBD2 (5 bases). This CDR3 has 16 residues. Trimming left V 0 bases short and J 0 bases short, with 9 bases between. CDR1 and CDR2 from the germline V gene are MRHNA and SNTAGT. CDR3 nucleotide sequence: TGTGCCAGCAGTGACTCTAGCGCGAGCTCCTACAATGAGCAGTTCTTC. Its translation: CASSDSSASSYNEQFF.

The V and J genes are TRBV5-4 and TRBJ2-5; D might be TRBD2 (5 bases). In germline, CDR1 is SGHNT, CDR2 YYREEE (reference sequence). Trimming removed 4 bases from V and 4 bases from J, with 20 bases in between. There are 16 residues in the CDR3. The CDR3 coding sequence is TGTGCCAGCAGCCGCTCGACCGTAGGTGGGAGAGAGACCCAGTACTTC. As protein: CASSRSTVGGRETQYF.

V usage is TRBV30 and J usage is TRBJ2-1; D remains ambiguous. Looked up from germline, CDR1 is GTSNPN and CDR2 is SVGIG (reference sequence). The CDR3 spans 13 residues. V lost 2 bases and J lost 7, with 12 bases in between. CDR3 nucleotides: TGTGCCTGGAGTACGTTCGGTGGGAATGAGCAGTTCTTC. It translates to CAWSTFGGNEQFF.

J is TRBJ1-3 and V is TRBV9; D remains unclear. From germline, CDR1 is SGDLS and CDR2 YYNGEE. The CDR3 covers 15 residues. The V end lost 3 bases, the J end lost 3 bases, and 13 bases lay between the germline ends. This CDR3 is CASSGAGSGGNTIYF. In DNA, the CDR3 is TGTGCCAGCAGCGGAGCCGGATCGGGTGGAAACACCATATATTTT.

Points on this clone: Other nucleotide sequences from this sample produce the same CDR3. The chain joins TRBV18 to TRBJ2-3; D not resolved. The CDR3 consists of 12 residues. Trimming pared 3 bases from V and 1 base from J, leaving 2 bases between. Per the germline V gene, CDR1 is KGHSH and CDR2 is LQKENI. This CDR3 is CASSPGTDTQYF. CDR3 nucleotides: TGTGCCAGCTCACCCGGCACAGATACGCAGTATTTT.

The rearrangement uses TRBV20-1 and TRBJ1-1; 11 nucleotides match TRBD1. J lost 13 bases, V lost 1 base, and 2 bases had no gene match. The germline V gene has CDR1 DFQATT and CDR2 SNEGSKA (reference sequence). The CDR3 is made up of 11 amino acids. The CDR3 loop reads CSARGGTGGFF. The CDR3 DNA reads as TGCAGTGCTAGAGGGGGGACAGGGGGTTTCTTT.

The chain carries TRBV5-4 and TRBJ2-2; possibly TRBD1 or TRBD2 for D (5 bases each). Deletions cut 4 bases from V and 0 bases from J, with 13 bases between. Germline CDR1 is SGHNT and CDR2 is YYREEE (reference sequence). This CDR3 is 16 amino acids long. CDR3 DNA: TGTGCCAGCAGCGGGGGTTGGACTCCGAACACCGGGGAGCTGTTTTTT. Translated, it gives CASSGGWTPNTGELFF.